This T cell receptor (beta chain) was sequenced during a study of CD8+ T cells in alopecia areata (dated by TCRdb to the late 2010s). Background on the whole study: To study T cell clonal expansion in alopecia areata, the researchers applied high-throughput TCRbeta sequencing to both the C3H/HeJ mouse model and human patients. On the human side, TCRbeta sequencing was run on scalp tissue and on sorted CD4+ and CD8+ peripheral blood T cells from healthy controls and from alopecia areata patients with either patchy or totalis/universalis disease. Scalp clonality was compared across normal scalp (n=4), patchy alopecia areata scalp (n=8), and alopecia totalis/universalis scalp (n=8). The RNA source kit depended on sample type: the PAXgene miRNA kit for fixed scalp, the miRNeasy kit for PBMCs, and the RNeasy kit for mouse skin. immunoSEQ multiplex PCR using 35 Vbeta forward primers and 13 Jbeta reverse primers was used to amplify TCRbeta CDR3 regions.

This clone was counted a single time. Its antigen specificity is not known. The sample holds no much larger clone one base away, and base qualities are not on file. PBMCs were separated by density centrifugation and stained for CD3, CD4 and CD8, after which CD4+ and CD8+ T cells were sorted on a FACSAria. Scalp biopsies and blood samples were provided by unaffected controls. Preparation of the library involved the immunoSEQ multiplex PCR assay. RNA was extracted from all samples and reverse transcribed into cDNA, which served as template for TCR sequencing. First-strand cDNA was synthesized using SuperScript III with a 2:1 mix of oligo-dT and random hexamers. A synthetic immune receptor repertoire was used to gauge amplification bias, and whatever bias remained was removed computationally. Under the source paper's analysis protocol: Raw reads were preprocessed for error removal, and CDR3 was defined according to IMGT conventions as running from the conserved cysteine to phenylalanine. Clonality was computed by normalizing Shannon entropy by log2 of the number of productive unique TCRs and subtracting the result from 1. CD4 or CD8 identity of scalp clones was inferred by cross-referencing scalp TCRbeta sequences with sorted blood CD4 and CD8 repertoires. The table was pulled from immuneACCESS by TCRdb, which kept in-frame rearrangements only. Such tables lose some clones; where checked, under half of the loss comes from unresolved V genes, and the rest has no known cause. That table is the source of V, J and clone size, and D and trimming were worked out from the DNA. The sample table holds a few hundred thousand clones, of which around 50% were seen once. Jointly, the top ten make up over 4% of the sample.

What the work shows at the level of the full study, not this receptor alone: Scalp TCR repertoire analysis is complicated because resident alphabeta T cells in normal human skin are also sequenced, whereas mouse skin is dominated by gammadelta T cells. Compared with normal scalp, lesional scalp, particularly in alopecia totalis/universalis, had higher clonality and more expanded CD8+ clones, which suggests antigenic drive. TCR sequences shared between patients were less clear than in mice, possibly partly because of HLA diversity in the patient population.

The CDR3, cysteine through phenylalanine, is 15 amino acids long. The DNA shown is the 45-base CDR3, in frame from base 1. Based on the germline V gene, the CDR1 and CDR2 sequences are SQVTM and ANQGSEA. V loses 3 bases, J loses 0 bases, and the germline ends lie 13 bases apart. Material: CD8+ T cells sorted from blood. Recombination connected TRBV29-1 to TRBJ2-3; the D gene is unclear. This TCR derives from a human donor in good health. The CDR3 reads as follows: CSVDSGVDSTDTQYF. The DNA reads TGCAGCGTTGATAGTGGGGTGGATAGCACAGATACGCAGTATTTT.